The 19 T cell receptor beta chains presented below share a single source sample, sequenced in a study of blood T cell repertoires in COVID-19. Produced via immunoSEQ multiplex PCR; TCRdb's table is partial and in-frame only. The sample holds 200,000 to 250,000 clones, more than 70% seen once. Sequenced sample: peripheral blood. The receptors were sampled from a woman aged 60-70 years with acute or convalescent COVID-19.

V usage is TRBV3-1 (or the pseudogene TRBV3-2) and J usage is TRBJ2-5; possible D gene TRBD1, 5 bases. Trimming removed 4 bases from V and 5 bases from J, with 17 bases in between. From germline, CDR1 is LGHDT and CDR2 YNNKEL (reference sequence). CDR3 length equals 15 residues. Here the CDR3 DNA reads TGTGCCAGCAGCCGATCTAACGCAGGGTTGGAGACCCAGTACTTC. It encodes CASSRSNAGLETQYF.

The V call is TRBV7-2, the J call TRBJ2-3, with a possible D match to TRBD2 (5 bases). The CDR3 totals 14 residues. CDR1 is SGHTA, CDR2 FQGNSA, per germline. Trimming removed 1 base from V and 4 bases from J, with 9 bases in between. The CDR3 sequence: CASSLGGSPDTQYF. The DNA for the CDR3 is TGTGCCAGCAGCTTAGGAGGGTCCCCAGATACGCAGTATTTT.

V is TRBV2 and J is TRBJ2-6; 10 nucleotides match TRBD2. CDR1 and CDR2 (germline): SNHLY, FYNNEI. The V and J ends lost 2 bases and 0 bases, in that order; junction bases with no gene match: 1. The CDR3 consists of 17 residues. The CDR3 here is CASSEIAGGSGANVLTF. The CDR3 DNA is TGTGCCAGCAGTGAAATAGCGGGGGGCTCTGGGGCCAACGTCCTGACTTTC. Based on the CDR3 plus reference TRBV2 and TRBJ2-6, the full variable domain is EPEVTQTPSHQVTQMGQEVILRCVPISNHLYFYWYRQILGQKVEFLVSFYNNEISEKSEIFDDQFSVERPDGSNFTLKIRSTKLEDSAMYFCASSEIAGGSGANVLTFGAGSRLTVL.

The chain recombines TRBV6-5 with TRBJ2-7; 12 nucleotides align to TRBD2. This CDR3 is built from 16 residues. Losses at the gene ends were 0 bases for V and 3 bases for J; bases not matched to a gene: 3. Germline CDR1 MNHEY, CDR2 SVGAGI. In nucleotides, the CDR3 is TGTGCCAGCAGTTACTCCCGGACTAGCGGGATCTACGAGCAGTACTTC. Residues: CASSYSRTSGIYEQYF.

This clone was detected once. The V and J genes are TRBV7-2 and TRBJ1-2; 7 nucleotides match TRBD1. Germline CDR1 is SGHTA and CDR2 is FQGNSA. V trimming: 6 bases; J trimming: 3 bases; junction bases outside the gene matches: 7. The CDR3 has 14 residues. The CDR3: CASRPTGNYYGYTF. CDR3 nucleotide sequence: TGTGCCAGCAGGCCGACAGGGAACTACTATGGCTACACCTTC.

The rearrangement joins TRBV19 to TRBJ1-5; D call uncertain. Germline-derived CDR1 and CDR2 are LNHDA and SQIVND (reference sequence). This CDR3 spans 15 amino acids. The V end lost 7 bases, the J end lost 6 bases, and 19 bases lay between the germline ends. The CDR3 reads CASTSPRNWAQPQHF. CDR3 bases: TGTGCCAGTACATCCCCCCGGAATTGGGCTCAGCCCCAGCATTTT.

CDR3 bases: TGTGCCAGCAGATCCAGGCGGGCTAGCGCGAACAATGAGCAGTTCTTC. This encodes CASRSRRASANNEQFF. This chain links TRBV11-1 with TRBJ2-1; D is possibly TRBD2 (6 bases). Between the trimmed V and J ends, which lost 6 bases and 5 bases, there was a span of 20 bases. The CDR3 is made up of 16 amino acids. Germline CDR1 reads SGHAT; CDR2 reads FQDESV (reference sequence).

The chain combines TRBV2 with TRBJ2-7; D is uncertain. The CDR3 contains 14 residues. V lost 4 bases to trimming and J lost 0 bases, with 10 bases between them. Germline CDR1 is SNHLY and CDR2 is FYNNEI. For the CDR3, the DNA is TGTGCCAGCAGTGGTAATTCCGTCTCCTACGAGCAGTACTTC. It codes for CASSGNSVSYEQYF.

This clone appeared once. The rearrangement joins TRBV7-2 to TRBJ1-4; TRBD1 matches at 9 bases. CDR1 is SGHTA, CDR2 FQGNSA, per germline. The J segment lost 6 bases and the V segment lost 4 bases, leaving 3 bases of the junction unmatched. CDR3 length: 14 residues. The CDR3 DNA reads as TGTGCCAGCAGCTCCGGGACAGGGTATGAAAAACTGTTTTTT. Its translation is CASSSGTGYEKLFF.

The chain joins TRBV7-2 to TRBJ2-3, with a tentative D call TRBD2 (5 bases). The CDR3 sequence is 14 residues long. Trimming pared 0 bases from V and 9 bases from J, leaving 13 bases between. Per the germline V gene, CDR1 is SGHTA and CDR2 is FQGNSA. The CDR3 here is CASSLAHSSGTQYF. The CDR3 bases are TGTGCCAGCAGCTTAGCACACTCCTCGGGGACGCAGTATTTT.

The rearrangement joins TRBV28 to TRBJ1-4, with D perhaps TRBD1 (6 bases). The V and J ends lost 6 bases and 7 bases respectively, with 21 bases between them. This CDR3 is 16 amino acids long. CDR1 and CDR2 (germline): MDHEN, SYDVKM. DNA for the CDR3: TGTGCCAGCAGAGCATACGGGGCAGGGGATCGTGAAAAACTGTTTTTT. This encodes CASRAYGAGDREKLFF.

V gene TRBV3-1 (or the pseudogene TRBV3-2) combines with J gene TRBJ1-1; D unclear. The germline V gene encodes CDR1 LGHDT and CDR2 YNNKEL (reference sequence). CDR3 size: 14 residues. Trimming cost V 4 bases and J 0 bases, with 9 bases left between them. DNA of the CDR3: TGTGCCAGCAGCCCCTTTGGAGTGAACACTGAAGCTTTCTTT. Amino acids: CASSPFGVNTEAFF.

This chain joins TRBV10-3 and TRBJ1-3, with no clear D. Germline values: CDR1 ENHRY, CDR2 SYGVKD. CDR3 length: 15 residues. The V end lost 2 bases, the J end lost 0 bases, and 8 bases lay between the germline ends. CDR3 bases: TGTGCCATCAGTGAGACAGAGAGCTCTGGAAACACCATATATTTT. This codes for CAISETESSGNTIYF.

In DNA form, the CDR3 reads TGTGCCAGCAGCCGGCAGCTAGCGGGAGGGGGGTCCTACAATGAGCAGTTCTTC. It codes for CASSRQLAGGGSYNEQFF. This sequence joins TRBV7-2 and TRBJ2-1; 12 bases fit TRBD2. CDR1 and CDR2 (germline): SGHTA, FQGNSA. V shed 5 bases and J 1 base; nucleotides not matched to a gene: 9. This CDR3 contains 18 residues. Combining the CDR3 with reference TRBV7-2 and TRBJ2-1 gives the whole variable domain GAGVSQSPSNKVTEKGKDVELRCDPISGHTALYWYRQSLGQGLEFLIYFQGNSAPDKSGLPSDRFSAERTGGSVSTLTIQRTQQEDSAVYLCASSRQLAGGGSYNEQFFGPGTRLTVL.

V gene TRBV7-2 combines with J gene TRBJ2-5, with 13 bases lining up with TRBD2. This CDR3 is built from 15 residues. V lost 7 bases, J lost 2 bases, and 4 bases stayed unmatched. Per germline, CDR1 SGHTA and CDR2 FQGNSA. The CDR3 region is CASTLAGGGQETQYF. For the CDR3, the DNA is TGTGCCAGCACACTAGCGGGAGGGGGGCAAGAGACCCAGTACTTC.

V is TRBV5-8 and J is TRBJ1-3; D possibly corresponds to TRBD1 (6 bases). The CDR3 extends over 15 amino acids. Germline V gene data show CDR1 as SGHTS and CDR2 as YDEGEE. V was pared by 4 bases and J by 0 bases, with 11 bases between. The DNA of the CDR3 is TGTGCCAGCAGCGTTGGACAGCTCTCTGGAAACACCATATATTTT. Protein: CASSVGQLSGNTIYF. Full variable domain (outside the CDR3, taken from reference TRBV5-8 and TRBJ1-3): EAGVTQSPTHLIKTRGQQATLRCSPISGHTSVYWYQQALGLGLQFLLWYDEGEERNRGNFPPRFSGRQFPNYSSELNVNALELEDSALYLCASSVGQLSGNTIYFGEGSWLTVV.

Turning to this clone: This sample includes further DNA sequences coding for the same CDR3. V usage is TRBV5-1 and J usage is TRBJ1-3, with TRBD1 matching 9 bases. Germline V gene sequence: CDR1 SGHRS, CDR2 YFSETQ. The V segment lost 4 bases and the J segment 0 bases; nucleotides outside the gene matches: 5. This CDR3 has 16 residues. CDR3 in DNA: TGCGCCAGCAGCAGCCCGGGACAGGGCTCTGGAAACACCATATATTTT. Its translation: CASSSPGQGSGNTIYF.

The chain couples TRBV5-1 to TRBJ1-2, with D hard to call. V lost 1 base, J lost 0 bases, and 7 bases lay in between. Germline loops: CDR1 SGHRS, CDR2 YFSETQ. The CDR3 contains 14 residues. CDR3 protein: CASSLTVTNYGYTF. The CDR3 nucleotides read TGCGCCAGCAGCTTGACAGTAACTAACTATGGCTACACCTTC.

The chain employs TRBV7-9 and TRBJ2-7, with 8 bases identical to TRBD2. Germline-derived CDR1 and CDR2 are SEHNR and FQNEAQ (reference sequence). V lost 0 bases to trimming and J lost 4 bases; unmatched junction nucleotides: 2. The CDR3 covers 14 residues. The CDR3 DNA follows: TGTGCCAGCAGCTTAGCTAGCGGGAAGTACGAGCAGTACTTC. Translation: CASSLASGKYEQYF.